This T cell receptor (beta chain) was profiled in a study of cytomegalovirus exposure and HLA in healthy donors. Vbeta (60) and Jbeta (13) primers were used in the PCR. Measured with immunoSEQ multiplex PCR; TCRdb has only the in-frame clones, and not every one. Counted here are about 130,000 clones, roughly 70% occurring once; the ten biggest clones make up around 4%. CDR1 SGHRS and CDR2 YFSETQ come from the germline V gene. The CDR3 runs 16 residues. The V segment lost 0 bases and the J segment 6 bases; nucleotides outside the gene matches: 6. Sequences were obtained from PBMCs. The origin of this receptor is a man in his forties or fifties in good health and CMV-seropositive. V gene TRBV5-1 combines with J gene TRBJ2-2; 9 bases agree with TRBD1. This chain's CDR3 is CASSLVDRGNSGELFF. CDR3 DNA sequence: TGCGCCAGCAGCTTGGTCGACAGGGGGAATTCCGGGGAGCTGTTTTTT.